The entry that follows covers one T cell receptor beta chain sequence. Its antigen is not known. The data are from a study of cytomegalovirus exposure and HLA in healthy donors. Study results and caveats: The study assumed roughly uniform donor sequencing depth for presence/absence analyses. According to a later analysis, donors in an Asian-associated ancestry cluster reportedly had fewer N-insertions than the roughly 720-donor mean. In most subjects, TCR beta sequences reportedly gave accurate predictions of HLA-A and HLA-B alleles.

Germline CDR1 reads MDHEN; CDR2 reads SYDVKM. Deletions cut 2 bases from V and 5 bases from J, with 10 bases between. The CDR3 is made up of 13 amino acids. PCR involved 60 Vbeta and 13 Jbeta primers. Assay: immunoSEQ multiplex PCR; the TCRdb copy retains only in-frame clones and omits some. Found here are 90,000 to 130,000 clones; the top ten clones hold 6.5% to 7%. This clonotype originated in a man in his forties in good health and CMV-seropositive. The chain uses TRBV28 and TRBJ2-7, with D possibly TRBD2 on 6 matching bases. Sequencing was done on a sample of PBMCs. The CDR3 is CASSLGGGDEQYF. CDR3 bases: TGTGCCAGCAGTTTAGGGGGAGGCGACGAGCAGTACTTC. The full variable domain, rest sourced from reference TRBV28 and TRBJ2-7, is DVKVTQSSRYLVKRTGEKVFLECVQDMDHENMFWYRQDPGLGLRLIYFSYDVKMKEKGDIPEGYSVSREKKERFSLILESASTNQTSMYLCASSLGGGDEQYFGPGTRLTVT.